This T cell receptor (beta chain) comes out of a study of shared clonotypes between healthy human individuals. Many counts were recorded for this clone. Data came from immunoSEQ multiplex PCR; TCRdb stores just in-frame clones and leaves some out. The sample has 400,000 to 600,000 clones; around 79% are singletons. Losses at the gene ends were 6 bases for V and 8 bases for J; bases not matched to a gene: 10. This CDR3 comprises 15 residues. Germline CDR1 LNHDA, CDR2 SQIVND (reference sequence). This TCR was recovered from a woman aged 40 to 50 in good health. Some clones in this sample may be carry-over from other donors' samples. Sequencing used PBMCs. The chain combines TRBV19 with TRBJ2-1; 10 nucleotides align to TRBD2. CDR3 coding DNA: TGTGCCAGTAGCCCAAGGCTAGCGGGAGTCCATGAGCAGTTCTTC. Translating gives CASSPRLAGVHEQFF.